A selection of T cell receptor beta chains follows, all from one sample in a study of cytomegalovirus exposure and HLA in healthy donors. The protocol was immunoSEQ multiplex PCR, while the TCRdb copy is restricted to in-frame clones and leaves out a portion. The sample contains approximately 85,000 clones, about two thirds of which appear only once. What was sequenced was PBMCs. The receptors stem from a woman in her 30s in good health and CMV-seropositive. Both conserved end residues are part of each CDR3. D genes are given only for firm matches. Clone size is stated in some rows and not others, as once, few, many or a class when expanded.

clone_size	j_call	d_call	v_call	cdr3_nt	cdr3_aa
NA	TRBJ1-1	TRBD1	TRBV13	TGTGCCAGCAGCTCTAGGGGGCAGAATGAAGCTTTCTTT	CASSSRGQNEAFF
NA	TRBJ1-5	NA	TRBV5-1	TGCGCCAGCAGCTTGGATCCCAGGGGCGATCAGCCCCAGCATTTT	CASSLDPRGDQPQHF
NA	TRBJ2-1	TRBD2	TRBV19	TGTGCCAGTACTAGCGGATACAATGAGCAGTTCTTC	CASTSGYNEQFF
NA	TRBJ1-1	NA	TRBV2	TGTGCCCTTTACAGGGAACTAAACACTGAAGCTTTCTTT	CALYRELNTEAFF
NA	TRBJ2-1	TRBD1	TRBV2	TGTGCCACCACTCAGGACAGGGCTTTCAATGAGCAGTTCTTC	CATTQDRAFNEQFF
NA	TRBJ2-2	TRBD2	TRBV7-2	TGTGCCAGCAGCTCCTCGACTAGCGGGGGGGCGAACACCGGGGAGCTGTTTTTT	CASSSSTSGGANTGELFF
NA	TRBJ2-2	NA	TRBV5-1	TGCGCCAGCAGCTCAGGGAACACCGGGGAGCTGTTTTTT	CASSSGNTGELFF
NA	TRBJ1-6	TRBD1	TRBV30	TGTGCCTGGACCCCAGGGGGCAGCTATAATTCACCCCTCCACTTT	CAWTPGGSYNSPLHF
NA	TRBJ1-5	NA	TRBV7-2	TGTGCCAGCAGCTTGACACAGTATAGCAATCAGCCCCAGCATTTT	CASSLTQYSNQPQHF
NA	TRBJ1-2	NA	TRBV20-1	TGCAGTGCATCTCTTAATGGCTACACCTTC	CSASLNGYTF
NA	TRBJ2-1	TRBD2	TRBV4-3	TGCGCCAGCAGCCGGAGCCCTAGCGGTAGCTCCTACAATGAGCAGTTCTTC	CASSRSPSGSSYNEQFF
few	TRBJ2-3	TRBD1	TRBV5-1	TGCGCCAGCAGCATGGTGGGGACAGGTACTTCTAGCACAGATACGCAGTATTTT	CASSMVGTGTSSTDTQYF
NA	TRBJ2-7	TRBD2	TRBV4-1	TGCGCCAGCAGCCAACAACTAGCGGGGGCCTCCTACGAGCAGTACTTC	CASSQQLAGASYEQYF
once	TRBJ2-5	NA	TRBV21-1	TGTGCCAGCAGCCGAGGACAGGCGGGGGAGACCCAGTACTTC	CASSRGQAGETQYF
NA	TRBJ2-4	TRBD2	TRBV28	TGTGCCACCCGAAGCGGGGGGATCGAGGACATTCAGTACTTC	CATRSGGIEDIQYF
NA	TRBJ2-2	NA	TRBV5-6	TGTGCCAGCAGCCCTGTCGACGCGGAGGACACCGGGGAGCTGTTTTTT	CASSPVDAEDTGELFF
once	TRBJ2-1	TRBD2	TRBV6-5	TGTGCCAGCACCAAGACTAGCGGGGGCTACAATGAGCAGTTCTTC	CASTKTSGGYNEQFF
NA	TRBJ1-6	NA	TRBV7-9	TGTGCCAGCAGCTTAGCTGCGACGGAGAATTCACCCCTCCACTTT	CASSLAATENSPLHF
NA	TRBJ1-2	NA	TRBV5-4	TGTGCCAGCAGCTTTACAGGGAACTATGGCTACACCTTC	CASSFTGNYGYTF
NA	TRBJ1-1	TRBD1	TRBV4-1	TGCGCCAGCAGCCAGGAAACTTTTAGGGGGCGGAACACTGAAGCTTTCTTT	CASSQETFRGRNTEAFF